These 21 T cell receptor beta chains originate from one sample sequenced in a study of CD8+CD57+ T cells in acquired aplastic anemia. TCR beta VDJ and CDR3 were profiled, and genomic DNA was the template. MiXCR, run by TCRdb on the reads, gives a single entry per CDR3 protein. This table has 400,000 to 500,000 distinct CDR3 sequences, about two thirds appearing once. The sequencing sample was made of sorted CD4+, CD8+, or CD8+CD57+ T cells (not recorded which) from PBMCs. These receptors came from a human donor in good health, serving as a control.

The chain is built from TRBV9 and TRBJ1-1, with D hard to call. Germline CDR1 and CDR2: SGDLS and YYNGEE. Trimming cost V 7 bases and J 7 bases, with 20 bases left between them. The CDR3 is made up of 14 amino acids. The CDR3 sequence: CASGAGGGYNEAFF. The CDR3 DNA sequence: TGTGCCAGCGGCGCCGGAGGAGGGTACAATGAAGCTTTCTTT.

This chain connects TRBV11-2 to TRBJ2-1; the match to TRBD1 covers 7 bases. The CDR3 extends over 15 amino acids. Trimming removed 5 bases from V and 0 bases from J; junction bases left unmatched: 4. Germline V gene sequence: CDR1 SGHAT, CDR2 FQNNGV. The chain's CDR3 is CASSGGQPSYNEQFF. The CDR3 region has the DNA TGTGCCAGCAGCGGGGGACAGCCCTCCTACAATGAGCAGTTCTTC.

The chain carries TRBV7-2 and TRBJ2-3; no clear D gene. CDR1 is SGHTA and CDR2 is FQGNSA in the germline V gene. There are 15 residues in the CDR3. Trimming cost V 5 bases and J 15 bases, with 27 bases left between them. Written as DNA, the CDR3 is TGTGCCAGCAGCATACCTGGACGGCGCGCAGATAATTCATATTTT. This translates into CASSIPGRRADNSYF.

V and J are TRBV4-3 and TRBJ2-2; 9 bases agree with TRBD2. The germline V gene has CDR1 LGHNA and CDR2 YSLEER. V lost 6 bases and J lost 2; bases outside the gene matches: 10. The CDR3 has 17 amino acids. The CDR3 nucleotides are TGCGCCAGCAGAGAATTCGCAGCGGGGGGAAACACCGGGGAGCTGTTTTTT. It specifies CASREFAAGGNTGELFF.

The table lists this clonotype with many counts. The V gene is TRBV20-1, the J gene TRBJ1-5, with D perhaps TRBD1 (6 bases). This CDR3 is 15 amino acids long. Trimming removed 5 bases from V and 4 bases from J, with 18 bases in between. Germline CDR1 and CDR2: DFQATT and SNEGSKA (reference sequence). CDR3 in amino acids: CSASQGGRGNQPQHF. The CDR3 DNA is TGCAGTGCTTCACAGGGAGGAAGGGGTAATCAGCCCCAGCATTTT.

This clonotype was detected once. Relative to the germline gene, one junction end is altered; a read error may explain this. The chain joins TRBV5-6 to TRBJ1-4; the match to TRBD1 covers 7 bases. The CDR3 sequence is 14 residues long. CDR1 is SGHDT, CDR2 YYEEEE, per germline. The CDR3 is CASSFGQVNEKLFF. CDR3 in DNA: TGTGCCAGTAGCTTTGGACAGGTTAATGAAAAACTGTTTTTT.

This clonotype came up a few times. The gene calls are TRBV15 and TRBJ2-5; 7 bases are shared with TRBD2. Germline loops: CDR1 LNHNV, CDR2 YYDKDF (reference sequence). The CDR3 consists of 15 residues. Unmatched junction bases numbered 3, after V lost 0 bases and J lost 2 bases. The CDR3 DNA reads TGTGCCACCAGCAGAGATCGGGGGGAGCAAGAGACCCAGTACTTC. It translates to CATSRDRGEQETQYF.

In its sample, this clonotype was seen a few times. The V call is TRBV7-2, the J call TRBJ1-6, with 7 bases identical to TRBD1. The CDR3 loop spans 13 amino acids. Per the germline V gene, CDR1 is SGHTA and CDR2 is FQGNSA. Trimming at V came to 6 bases and at J to 13 bases, leaving 9 bases not matched to a gene. The CDR3 DNA reads as TGTGCCAGCAGTGAGCAGGGGGTCCTCCCCCTCCACTTT. It codes for CASSEQGVLPLHF.

The chain recombines TRBV7-2 with TRBJ2-1; TRBD1 might be the D (5 bases). CDR1 and CDR2 from the germline V gene are SGHTA and FQGNSA. The CDR3 totals 16 residues. V was cut by 4 bases and J by 13 bases, with 26 bases left in between. In DNA form, the CDR3 reads TGTGCCAGCAGCTGGTGTCTTGGGGCTGGAAAACTGTTTCAGTTCTTC. It yields the protein CASSWCLGAGKLFQFF.

The chain has TRBV11-2 and TRBJ2-7; possible D gene TRBD2, 6 bases. Looked up from germline, CDR1 is SGHAT and CDR2 is FQNNGV. The CDR3 loop spans 16 amino acids. V lost 0 bases and J lost 0, with 12 bases in between. CDR3 nucleotides: TGTGCCAGCAGCTTAGAAGCTAGCGACAACTCCTACGAGCAGTACTTC. It yields the protein CASSLEASDNSYEQYF.

In its sample, this clonotype was seen many times. This chain joins TRBV6-6 and TRBJ1-2; the match to TRBD1 covers 9 bases. The CDR3 has 13 amino acids. The germline gives CDR1 MNHNY, CDR2 SVGAGI (reference sequence). V was pared by 5 bases and J by 8 bases, with 6 bases of the junction left unmatched. CDR3 nucleotides: TGTGCCAGCAGTACAGGGGGCGCGCGGGGCTACACCTTC. Translation gives CASSTGGARGYTF.

CDR3 bases: TGCAGCGGTGGGGTACCCGGGGAGACCCAGTACTTC. Translating it yields CSGGVPGETQYF. The chain has TRBV29-1 and TRBJ2-5, with D uncertain. The CDR3 extends over 12 amino acids. V lost 7 bases to trimming and J lost 5 bases, with 14 bases between them. CDR1 SQVTM and CDR2 ANQGSEA come from the germline V gene.

The chain couples TRBV9 to TRBJ2-1; unclear D gene. CDR1 and CDR2 (germline): SGDLS, YYNGEE. The CDR3 runs 17 residues. The germline V and J ends were trimmed by 4 bases and 8 bases, with 25 bases remaining between them. The CDR3 coding sequence is TGTGCCAGCAGCATAAGCCCTGAGGCAACCTACAATGATGAGCAGTTCTTC. This translates into CASSISPEATYNDEQFF.

As for this clonotype: The missing conserved phenylalanine or tryptophan at the end of this CDR3 makes a read error likely. The DNA is omitted, as the CDR3 cannot be located on it reliably, and the CDR3 follows TCRdb's listing. The V gene is TRBV2, the J gene TRBJ1-1. The CDR3 adds up to 13 amino acids, both ends counted. CDR1 is SNHLY and CDR2 is FYNNEI in the germline V gene. The CDR3 spells CASRLQRHTEALY.

With regard to this clonotype: Relative to the germline gene, one junction end is altered; a read error may explain this. V usage is TRBV7-9 and J usage is TRBJ1-2; D gene uncertain. The germline gives CDR1 SEHNR, CDR2 FQNEAQ (reference sequence). This CDR3 region has 12 residues. CDR3 in amino acids: CASSLMPDAHYF. CDR3 bases: TGTGCCAGCAGCTTAATGCCGGATGCCCACTACTTC.

The V call is TRBV6-1, the J call TRBJ2-2, with TRBD2 as a possible D gene (7 bases). Between the trimmed V and J ends, which lost 1 base and 7 bases, there was a span of 13 bases. The CDR3 covers 15 residues. The germline CDR1 and CDR2 sequences are MNHNS and SASEGT. CDR3 DNA sequence: TGTGCCAGCAGTGAAGGGACTAGGACAGACGGGGAGCTGTTTTTT. It translates to CASSEGTRTDGELFF.

This sequence joins TRBV20-1 and TRBJ2-5; D not resolved. Germline CDR1 DFQATT, CDR2 SNEGSKA (reference sequence). V was cut by 3 bases and J by 3 bases, with 14 bases left in between. The length of the CDR3 is 14 residues. The CDR3 sequence: CSASPLTREETQYF. As DNA, the CDR3 is TGCAGTGCTAGTCCTCTAACGAGAGAAGAGACCCAGTACTTC.

This clonotype appeared many times. The chain joins TRBV10-1 to TRBJ2-2, with D tentatively TRBD2 (5 bases). Germline values: CDR1 WNHNN, CDR2 SYGVQD (reference sequence). The germline V and J ends were trimmed by 0 bases and 7 bases, with 12 bases remaining between them. The CDR3 is 15 amino acids. As DNA, the CDR3 is TGCGCCAGCAGTGAGTCGGGCGGAGGTATCGGGGAGCTGTTTTTT. This codes for CASSESGGGIGELFF.

This clonotype was detected ten times or more. V is TRBV20-1 and J is TRBJ1-6; D is undetermined. V lost 1 base to trimming and J lost 5 bases, with 15 bases between them. CDR3 size: 16 residues. Per the germline V gene, CDR1 is DFQATT and CDR2 is SNEGSKA (reference sequence). CDR3 region: CSARVRAGGDNSPLHF. Here the CDR3 DNA reads TGCAGTGCTAGAGTCCGGGCGGGCGGCGATAATTCACCCCTCCACTTT.

On this clonotype: Likely a read error: the CDR3 ends without its conserved phenylalanine or tryptophan. Because the CDR3's place on the DNA is in doubt, the DNA is left out and the CDR3 is given as listed by TCRdb. The chain joins TRBV7-8 to TRBJ2-7; the table names TRBD1, a call not compared with the DNA. CDR1 SGHVS and CDR2 FQNEAQ come from the germline V gene. 13 amino acids form the CDR3, both terminal residues included. The CDR3 is CASSARDRTYEQY.

The V gene is TRBV20-1, the J gene TRBJ2-7, with TRBD1 matching over 7 bases. CDR1 is DFQATT, CDR2 SNEGSKA, per germline (reference sequence). The CDR3 contains 13 residues. V lost 5 bases and J lost 0; bases outside the gene matches: 4. The CDR3 DNA reads as TGCAGTGCTGCAGGGGGTCTCTCCTACGAGCAGTACTTC. Its translation: CSAAGGLSYEQYF.